A single sample is the source of the 8 T cell receptor beta chains below, sequenced in a study of human T cells and chemical hapten exposure. Stated time point: patch test 1, 2 weeks after DPC sensitization. Treatment noted: therapeutic diphenylcyclopropenone sensitization with weekly scalp DPC. TCRdb used MiXCR to reprocess the RACE reads, holding one entry per CDR3 protein. There are tens of thousands of distinct CDR3 sequences in the sample; roughly 9.2% occur only once, and less than 4% lies in the top ten. The sequencing here drew on whole blood, taken in connection with sensitization to the hapten diphenylcyclopropenone (DPC). All receptors derive from a woman aged 40 to 50 with alopecia areata. Some clones in this sample may be carry-over from other donors' samples.

This clonotype occurred a few times. The chain is built from TRBV12-3 or TRBV12-4 and TRBJ1-2; D is undetermined. V gave up 8 bases and J gave up 2 bases, with 12 bases separating them. This CDR3 region has 13 residues. CDR3 DNA sequence: TGTGCCAGCCGCCAGCGCGGAAACTATGGCTACACCTTC. Encoded protein: CASRQRGNYGYTF.

Many counts were recorded for this clonotype. The chain employs TRBV7-9 and TRBJ1-4; 7 positions match TRBD1. CDR1 and CDR2 from the germline V gene are SEHNR and FQNEAQ (reference sequence). J gave up 6 bases and V 5 bases, and 6 bases lay outside the gene matches. This CDR3 comprises 14 residues. As DNA, the CDR3 is TGTGCCAGCAGCCTAGGGGGCTTGGATGAAAAACTGTTTTTT. This gives the protein CASSLGGLDEKLFF.

This clonotype was seen ten or more times. The V and J genes are TRBV6-1 and TRBJ1-1; D uncertain. Trimming cost V 6 bases and J 1 base, with 9 bases left between them. From germline, CDR1 is MNHNS and CDR2 SASEGT. The CDR3 has 13 amino acids. The CDR3: CASSYVTNTEAFF. The CDR3 DNA follows: TGTGCCAGCAGCTATGTAACGAACACTGAAGCTTTCTTT.

This chain uses TRBV6-5 with TRBJ2-7; TRBD2 matches 10 bases. After removal of 6 bases from V and 0 bases from J, the junction contained 8 bases not matched to a gene. Germline V gene sequence: CDR1 MNHEY, CDR2 SVGAGI. The CDR3 loop spans 16 amino acids. The CDR3 spells CASRGAGGETSYEQYF. The CDR3 DNA sequence: TGTGCCAGCAGAGGAGCGGGGGGGGAAACCTCCTACGAGCAGTACTTC.

This clonotype was detected a few times. V and J are TRBV29-1 and TRBJ1-2; D is perhaps TRBD1 (5 bases). V lost 8 bases and J lost 8, with 15 bases in between. The CDR3 loop spans 11 amino acids. Germline V CDR1 and CDR2: SQVTM, ANQGSEA. This CDR3 is CSYHQGAGYTF. The CDR3 DNA reads as TGCAGCTACCATCAGGGCGCCGGCTACACCTTC.

V gene TRBV4-2 combines with J gene TRBJ2-7, with 8 bases fitting TRBD2. CDR3 length equals 19 residues. Germline V gives CDR1 LGHNA, CDR2 YNFKEQ. V lost 1 base, J lost 1 base, and 15 bases stayed unmatched. The chain's CDR3 is CASSQVSVEERGSSYEQYF. The CDR3 region has the DNA TGTGCCAGCAGCCAAGTATCGGTGGAGGAGCGGGGGAGTTCCTACGAGCAGTACTTC.

This clonotype was counted many times. V gene TRBV5-1 combines with J gene TRBJ2-2; TRBD1 aligns across 8 bases. This CDR3 is 16 amino acids long. The ends lost 5 bases at V and 10 bases at J; junction bases unmatched: 16. Germline V gives CDR1 SGHRS, CDR2 YFSETQ. CDR3 loop: CASSRTGTGSTKELFF. Here the CDR3 DNA reads TGCGCCAGCAGTCGGACCGGGACAGGATCGACCAAGGAGCTGTTTTTT.

This clonotype was observed many times. The V call is TRBV18, the J call TRBJ2-5; TRBD1 matches at 8 bases. The CDR3 has 16 amino acids. The junction had 7 bases not matched to a gene; V was cut back by 3 bases and J by 1 base. Germline CDR1 reads KGHSH; CDR2 reads LQKENI. As DNA, the CDR3 is TGTGCCAGCTCACCGGGGACAGGTGGAACCCAAGAGACCCAGTACTTC. Translation gives CASSPGTGGTQETQYF. The whole variable domain, remainder taken from reference TRBV18 and TRBJ2-5, is NAGVMQNPRHLVRRRGQEARLRCSPMKGHSHVYWYRQLPEEGLKFMVYLQKENIIDESGMPKERFSAEFPKEGPSILRIQQVVRGDSAAYFCASSPGTGGTQETQYFGPGTRLLVL.